The 27 T cell receptor beta chains below come from one sample, sequenced in a study of shared clonotypes between healthy human individuals. Clones were sequenced by immunoSEQ multiplex PCR, and TCRdb holds only the in-frame ones, with some missing. Seen here are around 690,000 clones, about 92% observed once, and the top ten hold around a third. Material: memory CD8+ T cells from PBMCs. Documented subset: CD45RO+ cells pooled with CCR7-negative TemRA cells. Receptor source: a man in his late teens or twenties in good health. Some clones in this sample may be carry-over from other donors' samples.

The rearrangement links TRBV7-8 to TRBJ1-3; D might be TRBD1 (5 bases). This CDR3 comprises 18 residues. V dropped 1 base and J dropped 0 bases, with 16 bases sitting between them. CDR1 and CDR2 from the germline V gene are SGHVS and FQNEAQ. CDR3 residues: CASSLVTAEGFSGNTIYF. The DNA for the CDR3 is TGTGCCAGCAGCTTAGTGACAGCCGAAGGATTCTCTGGAAACACCATATATTTT.

The chain recombines TRBV15 with TRBJ1-1, with D tentatively TRBD1 (5 bases). V was trimmed by 3 bases and J by 3 bases, leaving 14 bases between them. The CDR3 consists of 15 residues. Germline loops: CDR1 LNHNV, CDR2 YYDKDF (reference sequence). CDR3 amino acids: CATSSTDSLDTEAFF. In DNA form, the CDR3 reads TGTGCCACCAGCAGCACCGACAGTCTAGACACTGAAGCTTTCTTT.

This clone showed up just once. The gene calls are TRBV9 and TRBJ2-3, with 8 bases matching TRBD2. Germline CDR1 SGDLS, CDR2 YYNGEE. J gave up 4 bases and V 0 bases, and 13 bases lay outside the gene matches. The CDR3 totals 18 residues. The CDR3: CASSVVPQRETHADTQYF. CDR3 sequence (DNA): TGTGCCAGCAGCGTAGTCCCACAGCGGGAGACGCACGCAGATACGCAGTATTTT.

This chain joins TRBV4-2 and TRBJ2-1; 7 bases agree with TRBD2. From germline, CDR1 is LGHNA and CDR2 YNFKEQ. This CDR3 has 14 amino acids. V trimming: 1 base; J trimming: 8 bases; junction bases outside the gene matches: 5. This chain's CDR3 is CASSQGGTMDEQFF. CDR3 nucleotide sequence: TGTGCCAGCAGCCAAGGGGGGACTATGGATGAGCAGTTCTTC.

This chain connects TRBV6-1 to TRBJ2-2; D may correspond to TRBD1 or TRBD2 (6 bases each). This CDR3 is 16 amino acids long. The V gene lost 4 bases and the J gene lost 5 bases, with 17 bases spanning the gap. Germline V gene sequence: CDR1 MNHNS, CDR2 SASEGT. CDR3 residues: CASSGGPGAHTGELFF. Here the CDR3 DNA reads TGTGCCAGCAGTGGGGGACCGGGGGCCCATACCGGGGAGCTGTTTTTT.

The chain has TRBV2 and TRBJ2-1; TRBD1 matches 10 bases. CDR1 is SNHLY, CDR2 FYNNEI, per germline. V lost 2 bases and J lost 12; bases outside the gene matches: 10. The CDR3 has 15 amino acids. CDR3 coding DNA: TGTGCCAGCAGTGAAACCGGGACAGGGGTTTTAGGGCAGTTCTTC. Translated: CASSETGTGVLGQFF.

As DNA, the CDR3 is TGTGCCAGCAGCTCGAGGACAGGTATCCAAGAGACCCAGTACTTC. Its protein product is CASSSRTGIQETQYF. The chain couples TRBV5-4 to TRBJ2-5; TRBD1 agrees at 7 bases. The CDR3 totals 15 residues. Germline V gene data show CDR1 as SGHNT and CDR2 as YYREEE (reference sequence). With 3 bases clipped from V and 1 base from J, the junction kept 6 bases outside the gene matches.

The chain carries TRBV7-8 and TRBJ1-2; no definite D call. Germline loops: CDR1 SGHVS, CDR2 FQNEAQ. V shed 1 base and J shed 2 bases, with 20 bases lying between them. The CDR3 covers 18 residues. The CDR3 coding sequence is TGTGCCAGCAGCTTAGTAGTAGCCGGAGGCCAGGACAACTATGGCTACACCTTC. It encodes CASSLVVAGGQDNYGYTF. Complete variable domain (other parts from reference TRBV7-8 and TRBJ1-2): GAGVSQSPRYKVAKRGQDVALRCDPISGHVSLFWYQQALGQGPEFLTYFQNEAQLDKSGLPSDRFFAERPEGSVSTLKIQRTQQEDSAVYLCASSLVVAGGQDNYGYTFGSGTRLTVV.

The chain uses TRBV7-9 and TRBJ1-4; 8 bases are shared with TRBD1. Germline CDR1 reads SEHNR; CDR2 reads FQNEAQ (reference sequence). This CDR3 is built from 18 residues. J lost 0 bases, V lost 6 bases, and 12 bases had no gene match. The CDR3 DNA sequence: TGTGCCAGCAGTGCTGGAGGGACAGGAGAAACAACTAATGAAAAACTGTTTTTT. This sequence encodes CASSAGGTGETTNEKLFF.

The chain couples TRBV6-5 to TRBJ2-7; D uncertain. Trimming removed 5 bases at V and 5 bases at J, with 16 bases between. The CDR3 is 14 residues long. Looked up from germline, CDR1 is MNHEY and CDR2 is SVGAGI. In DNA, the CDR3 is TGTGCCAGCAGTGTACGGGTTATCAAGGACGAGCAGTACTTC. Translating gives CASSVRVIKDEQYF.

The chain links TRBV19 to TRBJ1-2, with TRBD1 matching over 7 bases. J lost 2 bases, V lost 6 bases, and 3 bases had no gene match. The V gene's germline CDR1 is LNHDA and CDR2 SQIVND (reference sequence). This CDR3 region has 13 residues. CDR3: CASRADRNYGYTF. CDR3 bases: TGTGCCAGTAGGGCGGACAGGAACTATGGCTACACCTTC. Combining the CDR3 with reference TRBV19 and TRBJ1-2 gives the whole variable domain DGGITQSPKYLFRKEGQNVTLSCEQNLNHDAMYWYRQDPGQGLRLIYYSQIVNDFQKGDIAEGYSVSREKKESFPLTVTSAQKNPTAFYLCASRADRNYGYTFGSGTRLTVV.

The chain combines TRBV2 with TRBJ2-6; D perhaps matches TRBD2 (6 bases). Per the germline V gene, CDR1 is SNHLY and CDR2 is FYNNEI. The CDR3 runs to 16 residues. V lost 7 bases and J 0 bases, leaving 13 bases between the germline ends. The CDR3 nucleotides are TGTGCCAGCATAGGAGGGTTTAGCTCTGGGGCCAACGTCCTGACTTTC. Encoded protein: CASIGGFSSGANVLTF. Filled out from reference TRBV2 and TRBJ2-6, the complete variable domain reads EPEVTQTPSHQVTQMGQEVILRCVPISNHLYFYWYRQILGQKVEFLVSFYNNEISEKSEIFDDQFSVERPDGSNFTLKIRSTKLEDSAMYFCASIGGFSSGANVLTFGAGSRLTVL.

This clone was observed a single time. This chain uses TRBV9 with TRBJ1-1, with a weak D call TRBD1 (5 bases). CDR1 SGDLS and CDR2 YYNGEE come from the germline V gene. V dropped 4 bases and J dropped 3 bases, with 16 bases sitting between them. This CDR3 contains 15 residues. CDR3 region: CASSPLGRVYTEAFF. CDR3 DNA sequence: TGTGCCAGCAGCCCGCTCGGCAGGGTCTACACTGAAGCTTTCTTT.

This sequence joins TRBV29-1 and TRBJ2-1, with 8 bases matching TRBD2. The CDR3 runs 15 residues. From germline, CDR1 is SQVTM and CDR2 ANQGSEA. Germline trimming cut 6 bases from V and 10 bases from J; bases unmatched to any gene: 17. CDR3 coding DNA: TGCAGCGTACCACACCGTGAACTAGCGGTCGTCGAGCAGTTCTTC. This sequence encodes CSVPHRELAVVEQFF.

This clone was observed once. The chain recombines TRBV28 with TRBJ2-1; tentatively, D is TRBD2 (5 bases). Between the trimmed V and J ends, which lost 2 bases and 3 bases, there was a span of 14 bases. This CDR3 contains 16 residues. CDR1 and CDR2 from the germline V gene are MDHEN and SYDVKM. CDR3 region: CASSLIALGVYNEQFF. The CDR3 DNA reads as TGTGCCAGCAGTTTAATCGCTCTCGGGGTCTACAATGAGCAGTTCTTC.

This rearrangement joins TRBV7-8 to TRBJ2-1, with unresolved D. The CDR3 is 11 amino acids. Looked up from germline, CDR1 is SGHVS and CDR2 is FQNEAQ. V lost 6 bases and J 8 bases, leaving 8 bases between the germline ends. The CDR3 loop is CASRETYEQFF. In nucleotides, the CDR3 is TGTGCCAGCAGGGAAACCTATGAGCAGTTCTTC.

This chain links TRBV7-9 with TRBJ2-7; D is undetermined. The CDR3 extends over 13 amino acids. Germline V CDR1 and CDR2: SEHNR, FQNEAQ (reference sequence). Trimming removed 4 bases from V and 0 bases from J, with 7 bases in between. CDR3 nucleotide sequence: TGTGCCAGCAGCTCTCACCCCTCCTACGAGCAGTACTTC. Its protein product is CASSSHPSYEQYF.

This chain uses TRBV6-5 with TRBJ1-1; 7 nucleotides agree with TRBD1. Germline CDR1 MNHEY, CDR2 SVGAGI. Trimming cost V 5 bases and J 5 bases; bases outside gene matches: 5. The CDR3 spans 13 residues. The CDR3 coding sequence is TGTGCCAGCAGTCCTCACAGGGGAACTGAAGCTTTCTTT. Translation: CASSPHRGTEAFF.

The V call is TRBV27, the J call TRBJ2-7; D is uncertain. Germline V gene lookup returns CDR1 MNHEY and CDR2 SMNVEV (reference sequence). The CDR3 runs to 14 residues. Trimming cost V 5 bases and J 1 base, with 12 bases left between them. The CDR3 DNA reads TGTGCCAGCAGTCACTTCGGAGCTTCCTACGAGCAGTACTTC. It is translated as CASSHFGASYEQYF.

V usage is TRBV5-6 and J usage is TRBJ2-7; D is unclear. Per germline, CDR1 SGHDT and CDR2 YYEEEE. V lost 4 bases and J 5 bases, leaving 13 bases between the germline ends. The CDR3 is 13 amino acids. CDR3 nucleotide sequence: TGTGCCAGCAGCCCGCCGGAAGTACACGAGCAGTACTTC. Its protein product is CASSPPEVHEQYF.

This clone was detected only a few times. Within the sample, other DNA sequences also encode this same CDR3. The J gene is TRBJ1-2, the V gene TRBV6-5, with D perhaps TRBD1 (6 bases). The CDR3 has 14 residues. Germline V lookup: CDR1 MNHEY, CDR2 SVGAGI. The ends were cut back, 0 bases at V and 1 base at J, with 6 bases in the middle. CDR3 amino acids: CASSYSGGNYGYTF. CDR3 coding DNA: TGTGCCAGCAGTTACTCAGGGGGTAACTATGGCTACACCTTC.

This clone was found a few times. V and J are TRBV30 and TRBJ1-1, with D uncertain. Germline V gene lookup returns CDR1 GTSNPN and CDR2 SVGIG (reference sequence). Trimming stripped 4 bases from V and 2 bases from J, with 8 bases between. The CDR3 is 12 amino acids. The CDR3 nucleotides read TGTGCCTGGAATTGGGGAAACACTGAAGCTTTCTTT. This encodes CAWNWGNTEAFF.

The chain employs TRBV2 and TRBJ1-2, with D hard to call. This CDR3 spans 16 amino acids. In germline, CDR1 is SNHLY, CDR2 FYNNEI. Trimming took 2 bases from V and 4 from J, leaving 17 bases between them. The CDR3, as DNA: TGTGCCAGCAGTGAATCGGGCAGGCCTAGCCCCTATGGCTACACCTTC. This translates into CASSESGRPSPYGYTF.

The chain recombines TRBV21-1 with TRBJ2-7; TRBD1, as called in the table, went unchecked against the DNA. TRBV21-1 is noted as a pseudogene. This CDR3 is built from 18 residues. The chain's CDR3 is CASSTLPRTGGAPYEQYF. DNA of the CDR3: TGTGCCAGCAGCACTTTGCCGAGGACAGGGGGCGCCCCCTACGAGCAGTACTTC.

The gene calls are TRBV9 and TRBJ2-5; D possibly corresponds to TRBD2 (6 bases). CDR3 length: 13 residues. V lost 4 bases and J lost 2, with 9 bases in between. Germline V gene lookup returns CDR1 SGDLS and CDR2 YYNGEE. In DNA form, the CDR3 reads TGTGCCAGCAGCCCCGGAGGGCAAGAGACCCAGTACTTC. It yields the protein CASSPGGQETQYF.

A single count supports this clone. This chain links TRBV5-1 with TRBJ2-7; TRBD1 aligns across 7 bases. CDR3 length: 16 amino acids. V shed 0 bases, J shed 5 bases, and the junction held 11 bases outside the gene matches. CDR1 SGHRS and CDR2 YFSETQ come from the germline V gene. CDR3 sequence reads: CASSLGWAGGVNEQYF. CDR3 DNA: TGCGCCAGCAGCTTGGGGTGGGCAGGGGGAGTTAACGAGCAGTACTTC.

In regard to this clone: A much larger clone is a single base away; this may be a read error. Other DNA sequences of this sample code for an identical CDR3. The chain recombines TRBV6-5 with TRBJ1-1, with a weak D call TRBD1 (5 bases). CDR3 length: 13 residues. Germline V gene sequence: CDR1 MNHEY, CDR2 SVGAGI. Trimming shortened V by 5 bases and J by 1 base, and 8 bases separated the two germline ends. CDR3 amino acids: CASSRTGNTEAFF. The CDR3 DNA reads TGTGCCAGCAGTCGTACAGGGAACACTGAAGCTTTCTTT.